This T cell receptor beta chain was found in a study of beta chain features in type 1 diabetes. Trimming stripped 10 bases from V and 5 bases from J, with 14 bases between. Germline V gene sequence: CDR1 MDHEN, CDR2 SYDVKM. The CDR3 length is 12 residues. Expressed TCRB transcripts were sequenced because the entire RNA isolate underwent reverse transcription. The data were produced by immunoSEQ multiplex PCR, yet TCRdb's version contains in-frame clones alone and is incomplete. The sample lists about 160,000 clones, roughly 8% occurring once. This clone has a handful of counts. The sample was central memory CD4+ T cells from blood. This chain uses TRBV28 with TRBJ1-1; D is possibly TRBD1 (6 bases). The receptor was isolated from a man aged 18 to 29 in good health. CDR3 in amino acids: CATQRGGTEAFF. For the CDR3, the DNA is TGTGCCACCCAGAGGGGGGGGACTGAAGCTTTCTTT.